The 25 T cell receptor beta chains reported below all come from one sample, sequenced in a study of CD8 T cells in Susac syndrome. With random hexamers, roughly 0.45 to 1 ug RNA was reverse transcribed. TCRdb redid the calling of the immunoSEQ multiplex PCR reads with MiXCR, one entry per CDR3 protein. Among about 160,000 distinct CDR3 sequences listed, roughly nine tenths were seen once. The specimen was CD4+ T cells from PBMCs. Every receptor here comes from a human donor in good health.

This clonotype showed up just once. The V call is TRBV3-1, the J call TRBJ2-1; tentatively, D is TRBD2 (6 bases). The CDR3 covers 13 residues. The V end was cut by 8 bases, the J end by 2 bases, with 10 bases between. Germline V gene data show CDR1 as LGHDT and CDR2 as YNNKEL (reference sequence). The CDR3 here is CASQGGAYNEQFF. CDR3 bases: TGTGCCAGCCAGGGAGGCGCCTACAATGAGCAGTTCTTC.

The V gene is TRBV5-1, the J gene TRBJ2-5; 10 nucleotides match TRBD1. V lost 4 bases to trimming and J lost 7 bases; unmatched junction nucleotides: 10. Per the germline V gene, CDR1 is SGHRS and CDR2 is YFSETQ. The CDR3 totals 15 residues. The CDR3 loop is CASSEATGGEVTQYF. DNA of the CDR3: TGCGCCAGCAGCGAAGCGACAGGGGGCGAAGTGACCCAGTACTTC.

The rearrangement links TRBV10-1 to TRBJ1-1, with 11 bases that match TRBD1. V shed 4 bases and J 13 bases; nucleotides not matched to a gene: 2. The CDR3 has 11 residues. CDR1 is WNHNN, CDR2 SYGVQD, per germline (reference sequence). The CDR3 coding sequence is TGCGCCAGCAGTGGGGGACAGGGGGTTTTCTTT. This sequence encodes CASSGGQGVFF.

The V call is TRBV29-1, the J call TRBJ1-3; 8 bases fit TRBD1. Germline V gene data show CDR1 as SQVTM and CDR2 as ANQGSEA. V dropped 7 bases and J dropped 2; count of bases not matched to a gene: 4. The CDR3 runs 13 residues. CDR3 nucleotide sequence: TGCAGCGGCCTACAGGGGGCTGGAAACACCATATATTTT. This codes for CSGLQGAGNTIYF.

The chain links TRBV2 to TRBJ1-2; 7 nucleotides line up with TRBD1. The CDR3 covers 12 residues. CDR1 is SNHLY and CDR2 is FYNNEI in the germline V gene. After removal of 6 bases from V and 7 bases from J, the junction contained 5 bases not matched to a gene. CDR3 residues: CASRATGVGYTF. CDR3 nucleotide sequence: TGTGCCAGCAGAGCCACAGGGGTTGGCTACACCTTC.

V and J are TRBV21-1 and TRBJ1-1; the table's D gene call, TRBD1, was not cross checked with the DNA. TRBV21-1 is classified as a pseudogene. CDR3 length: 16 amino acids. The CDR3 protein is CASSGGSTGVNTEAFF. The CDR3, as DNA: TGTGCCAGCAGCGGTGGGTCAACAGGGGTGAACACTGAAGCTTTCTTT.

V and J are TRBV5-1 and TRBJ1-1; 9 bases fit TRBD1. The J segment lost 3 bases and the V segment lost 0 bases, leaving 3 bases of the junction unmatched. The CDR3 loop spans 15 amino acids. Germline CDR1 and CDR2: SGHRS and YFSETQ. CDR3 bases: TGCGCCAGCAGCTTGGTTGACAGGGGGTACACTGAAGCTTTCTTT. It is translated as CASSLVDRGYTEAFF.

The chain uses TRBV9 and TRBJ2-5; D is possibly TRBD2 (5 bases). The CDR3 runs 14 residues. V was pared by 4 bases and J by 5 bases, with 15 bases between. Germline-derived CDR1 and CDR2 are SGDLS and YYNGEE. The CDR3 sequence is CASSTHSARETQYF. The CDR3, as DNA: TGTGCCAGCAGCACTCATAGCGCTCGGGAGACCCAGTACTTC.

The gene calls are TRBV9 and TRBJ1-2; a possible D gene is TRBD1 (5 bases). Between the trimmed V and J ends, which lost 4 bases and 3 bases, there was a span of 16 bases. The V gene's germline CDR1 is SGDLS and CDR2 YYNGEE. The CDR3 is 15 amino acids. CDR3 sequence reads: CASSIEVAGDYGYTF. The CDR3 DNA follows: TGTGCCAGCAGCATAGAAGTGGCGGGGGACTATGGCTACACCTTC.

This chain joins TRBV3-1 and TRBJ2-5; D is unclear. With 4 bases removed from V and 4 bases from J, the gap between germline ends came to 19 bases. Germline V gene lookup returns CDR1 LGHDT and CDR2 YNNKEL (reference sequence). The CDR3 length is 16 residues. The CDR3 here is CASSLVEATVPETQYF. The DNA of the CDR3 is TGTGCCAGCAGCCTCGTCGAGGCGACGGTACCAGAGACCCAGTACTTC.

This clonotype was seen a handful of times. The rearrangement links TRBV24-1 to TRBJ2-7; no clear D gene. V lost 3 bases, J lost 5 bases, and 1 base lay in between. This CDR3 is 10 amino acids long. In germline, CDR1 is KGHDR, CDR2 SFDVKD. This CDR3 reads CATSDHEQYF. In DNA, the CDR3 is TGTGCCACCAGTGATCACGAGCAGTACTTC.

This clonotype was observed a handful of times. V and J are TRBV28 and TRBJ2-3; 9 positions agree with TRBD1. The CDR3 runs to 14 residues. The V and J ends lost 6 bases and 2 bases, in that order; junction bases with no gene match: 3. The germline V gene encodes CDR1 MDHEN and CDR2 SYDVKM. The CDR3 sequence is CASRRDRATDTQYF. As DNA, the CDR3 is TGTGCCAGCAGACGGGACAGGGCCACAGATACGCAGTATTTT.

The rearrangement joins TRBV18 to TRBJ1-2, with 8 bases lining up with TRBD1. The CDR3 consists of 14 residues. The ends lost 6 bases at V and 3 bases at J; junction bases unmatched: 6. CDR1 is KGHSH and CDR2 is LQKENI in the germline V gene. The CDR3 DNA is TGTGCCAGCTCCCCAACGGACAGGGACTATGGCTACACCTTC. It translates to CASSPTDRDYGYTF.

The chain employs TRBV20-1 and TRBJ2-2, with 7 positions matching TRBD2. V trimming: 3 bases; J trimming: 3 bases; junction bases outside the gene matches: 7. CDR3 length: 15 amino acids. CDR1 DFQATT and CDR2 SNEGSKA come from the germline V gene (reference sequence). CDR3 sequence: CSARGRAVDTGELFF. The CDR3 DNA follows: TGCAGTGCTAGGGGGAGGGCCGTCGACACCGGGGAGCTGTTTTTT.

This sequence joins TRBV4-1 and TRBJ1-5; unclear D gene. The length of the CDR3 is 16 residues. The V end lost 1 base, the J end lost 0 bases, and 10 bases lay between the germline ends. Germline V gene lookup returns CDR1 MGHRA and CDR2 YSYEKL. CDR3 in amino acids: CASSQAPVYSNQPQHF. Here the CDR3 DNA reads TGCGCCAGCAGCCAAGCGCCGGTTTATAGCAATCAGCCCCAGCATTTT.

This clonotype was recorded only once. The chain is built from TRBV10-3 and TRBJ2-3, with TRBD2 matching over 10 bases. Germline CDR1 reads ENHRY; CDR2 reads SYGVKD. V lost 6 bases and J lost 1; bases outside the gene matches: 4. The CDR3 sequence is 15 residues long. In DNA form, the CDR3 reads TGTGCCATCAGCGCCGGGACTAGCGGCACAGATACGCAGTATTTT. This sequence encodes CAISAGTSGTDTQYF.

The CDR3 protein is CASSPGLGAQHF. The DNA for the CDR3 is TGTGCCAGCAGCCCCGGGCTGGGGGCCCAGCATTTT. The chain links TRBV11-2 to TRBJ1-5, with D possibly being TRBD1 (5 bases). Germline V CDR1 and CDR2: SGHAT, FQNNGV. The CDR3 runs 12 residues. Trimming pared 5 bases from V and 11 bases from J, leaving 13 bases between.

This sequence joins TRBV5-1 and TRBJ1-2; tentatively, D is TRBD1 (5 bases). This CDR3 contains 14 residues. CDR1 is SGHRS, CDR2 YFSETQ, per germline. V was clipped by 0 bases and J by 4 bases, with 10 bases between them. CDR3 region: CASSLEGPLYGYTF. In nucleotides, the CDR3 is TGCGCCAGCAGCTTGGAGGGGCCCCTCTATGGCTACACCTTC.

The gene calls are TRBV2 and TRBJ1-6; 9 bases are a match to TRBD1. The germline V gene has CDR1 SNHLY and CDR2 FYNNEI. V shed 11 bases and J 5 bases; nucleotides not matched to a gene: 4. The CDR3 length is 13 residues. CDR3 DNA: TGTGCCGCCGGGACAGGGAATAATTCACCCCTCCACTTT. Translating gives CAAGTGNNSPLHF.

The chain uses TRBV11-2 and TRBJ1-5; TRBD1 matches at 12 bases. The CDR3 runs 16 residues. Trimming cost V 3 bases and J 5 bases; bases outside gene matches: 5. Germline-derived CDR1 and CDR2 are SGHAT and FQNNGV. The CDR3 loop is CASSFGDRGRDQPQHF. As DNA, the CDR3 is TGTGCCAGCAGCTTTGGGGACAGGGGGCGAGATCAGCCCCAGCATTTT.

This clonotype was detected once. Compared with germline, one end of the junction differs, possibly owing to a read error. The CDR3 reads CSANLAGTSNEQYF. DNA for the CDR3: TGCAGTGCTAACTTAGCGGGGACCTCCAACGAGCAGTACTTC. The chain employs TRBV20-1 and TRBJ2-7, with 8 bases lining up with TRBD2. The CDR3 length is 14 residues. The germline gives CDR1 DFQATT, CDR2 SNEGSKA (reference sequence).

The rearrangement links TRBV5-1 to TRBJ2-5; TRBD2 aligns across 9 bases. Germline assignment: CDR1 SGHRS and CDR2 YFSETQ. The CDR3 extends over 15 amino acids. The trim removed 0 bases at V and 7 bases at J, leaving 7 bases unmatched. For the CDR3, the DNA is TGCGCCAGCAGCTTGGGCAGGAGGGGACTAGCGACCCAGTACTTC. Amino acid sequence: CASSLGRRGLATQYF.

CDR3: CASSLREGLGEQYF. CDR3 nucleotide sequence: TGCGCCAGCAGCTTGCGGGAAGGGCTCGGCGAGCAGTACTTC. This rearrangement joins TRBV5-1 to TRBJ2-7; a weak D match, TRBD2 (5 bases). The V end was cut by 1 base, the J end by 6 bases, with 14 bases between. Per the germline V gene, CDR1 is SGHRS and CDR2 is YFSETQ. The CDR3 extends over 14 amino acids.

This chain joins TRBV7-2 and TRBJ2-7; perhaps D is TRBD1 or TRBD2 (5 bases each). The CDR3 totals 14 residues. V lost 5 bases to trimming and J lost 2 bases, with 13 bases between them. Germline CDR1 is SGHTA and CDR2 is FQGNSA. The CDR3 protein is CASSRGGRTYEQYF. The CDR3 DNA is TGTGCCAGCAGCCGGGGCGGACGGACCTACGAGCAGTACTTC. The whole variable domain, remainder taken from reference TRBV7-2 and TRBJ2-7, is GAGVSQSPSNKVTEKGKDVELRCDPISGHTALYWYRQSLGQGLEFLIYFQGNSAPDKSGLPSDRFSAERTGGSVSTLTIQRTQQEDSAVYLCASSRGGRTYEQYFGPGTRLTVT.

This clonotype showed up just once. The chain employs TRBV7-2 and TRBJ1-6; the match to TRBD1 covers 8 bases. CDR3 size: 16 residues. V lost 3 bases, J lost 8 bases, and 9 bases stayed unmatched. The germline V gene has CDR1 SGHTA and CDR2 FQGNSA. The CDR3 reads CASSFRTGPFDSPLHF. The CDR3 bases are TGTGCCAGCAGCTTTCGGACAGGGCCGTTCGATTCACCCCTCCACTTT.